The 31 T cell receptor beta chains below all came from one sample that was sequenced in a study of T cell repertoires in cytomegalovirus infection. MiXCR, applied by TCRdb to the reads, yields one record per CDR3 protein. The sample lists around 280,000 distinct CDR3 sequences; roughly an eighth were seen once. The sample comprised PBMCs. Receptor source: a human donor in good health (CMV status not recorded). Some clones in this sample may be carry-over from other donors' samples.

This clonotype has just a few counts. V usage is TRBV4-2 and J usage is TRBJ2-1; maybe TRBD1 (5 bases). The CDR3 extends over 16 amino acids. Trimming cost V 2 bases and J 5 bases, with 16 bases left between them. Germline CDR1 reads LGHNA; CDR2 reads YNFKEQ. CDR3 nucleotide sequence: TGTGCCAGCAGCCAATTAGTCCCAGGGCAACACAATGAGCAGTTCTTC. Translated, it gives CASSQLVPGQHNEQFF.

This clonotype showed up many times. The rearrangement uses TRBV6-2 or TRBV6-3 and TRBJ1-1; TRBD1 aligns across 9 bases. The germline V gene encodes CDR1 MNHEY and CDR2 SVGEGT. This CDR3 has 17 residues. Trimming removed 6 bases from V and 0 bases from J; junction bases left unmatched: 11. In DNA form, the CDR3 reads TGTGCCAGCAGGCCCGACAGGGGGGTACCCATGAACACTGAAGCTTTCTTT. Translation: CASRPDRGVPMNTEAFF.

This clonotype was seen repeatedly, ten times or more. This rearrangement joins TRBV29-1 to TRBJ1-2; 8 positions match TRBD1. This CDR3 is 11 amino acids long. Germline values: CDR1 SQVTM, CDR2 ANQGSEA. V was pared by 5 bases and J by 8 bases, with 4 bases of the junction left unmatched. The DNA for the CDR3 is TGCAGCGTTTGGACAGGGAGCGGCTACACCTTC. Encoded protein: CSVWTGSGYTF.

The J gene is TRBJ2-1, the V gene TRBV25-1; 12 bases agree with TRBD2. Trimming at V came to 2 bases and at J to 5 bases, leaving 4 bases not matched to a gene. The germline V gene encodes CDR1 MGHDK and CDR2 SYGVNS. This CDR3 has 16 residues. CDR3 nucleotide sequence: TGTGCCAGCAGTGAACCAACTAGCGGGAGGAACAATGAGCAGTTCTTC. It translates to CASSEPTSGRNNEQFF.

Ten or more counts support this clonotype. The CDR3 DNA reads as TGTGCCAGCAGTTTTTCCGAAGCTAGCGGGGCCTACCAGTATTTT. It is translated as CASSFSEASGAYQYF. The V call is TRBV28, the J call TRBJ2-3; 9 bases agree with TRBD2. The CDR3 consists of 15 residues. V lost 3 bases to trimming and J lost 12 bases; unmatched junction nucleotides: 13. Germline V CDR1 and CDR2: MDHEN, SYDVKM.

This clonotype was detected many times. The rearrangement joins TRBV7-2 to TRBJ2-1; D tentatively reads TRBD1 or TRBD2 (5 bases each). Germline lookup yields CDR1 SGHTA and CDR2 FQGNSA. With 4 bases removed from V and 9 bases from J, the gap between germline ends came to 10 bases. This CDR3 contains 12 residues. CDR3 region: CASSSPGPEQFF. The CDR3 DNA is TGTGCCAGCAGCTCGCCGGGGCCTGAGCAGTTCTTC.

This clonotype came up a few times. V usage is TRBV20-1 and J usage is TRBJ1-5; no firm D call. The CDR3 loop spans 13 amino acids. V lost 4 bases and J lost 4, with 11 bases in between. Germline CDR1 DFQATT, CDR2 SNEGSKA (reference sequence). The CDR3 loop is CSATGPQNQPQHF. CDR3 in DNA: TGCAGTGCTACCGGGCCCCAGAATCAGCCCCAGCATTTT.

This clonotype occurred many times. The chain employs TRBV7-6 and TRBJ2-7; TRBD1 matches at 9 bases. The CDR3 is 13 amino acids. The trim removed 2 bases at V and 7 bases at J, leaving 3 bases unmatched. Germline CDR1 SGHVS, CDR2 FNYEAQ. As DNA, the CDR3 is TGTGCCAGCAGCTTACTGACAGGGGGGGAGCAGTACTTC. The encoded protein is CASSLLTGGEQYF.

Of note for this clonotype: At one end, the junction sequence differs from germline, possibly due to a read error. V gene TRBV10-3 combines with J gene TRBJ1-1; 8 bases are shared with TRBD1. CDR1 is ENHRY, CDR2 SYGVKD, per germline. This CDR3 spans 13 amino acids. CDR3 sequence reads: CAILRTGNAEAFF. CDR3 nucleotide sequence: TGTGCCATCCTTCGGACAGGGAACGCTGAAGCTTTCTTT.

Only a few counts were recorded for this clonotype. This chain joins TRBV14 and TRBJ1-2; 7 bases map to TRBD1. This CDR3 spans 14 amino acids. V trimming: 3 bases; J trimming: 7 bases; junction bases outside the gene matches: 8. The germline gives CDR1 SGHDN, CDR2 FVKESK. The CDR3 loop reads CASSQDLTGTGYTF. CDR3 DNA: TGTGCCAGCAGCCAGGACTTGACAGGGACTGGCTACACCTTC.

This clonotype appeared a few times. The CDR3 coding sequence is TGTGCCAGCAGCACCCGACAGGGAACTAGGGGCTACACCTTC. It is translated as CASSTRQGTRGYTF. The chain recombines TRBV28 with TRBJ1-2, with 7 bases lining up with TRBD1. Germline CDR1 and CDR2: MDHEN and SYDVKM. J was trimmed by 8 bases and V by 6 bases; bases with no gene match: 12. CDR3 length equals 14 residues.

This clonotype appeared many times. This rearrangement joins TRBV9 to TRBJ2-7; D gene uncertain. CDR1 and CDR2 (germline): SGDLS, YYNGEE. The CDR3 has 14 amino acids. Trimming stripped 0 bases from V and 3 bases from J, with 10 bases between. The CDR3 region has the DNA TGTGCCAGCAGCGTAGGGACGGATATCTACGAGCAGTACTTC. Protein: CASSVGTDIYEQYF.

In its sample, this clonotype was seen many times. The chain has TRBV28 and TRBJ2-7; 10 bases line up with TRBD2. V trimming: 5 bases; J trimming: 4 bases; junction bases outside the gene matches: 11. The CDR3 extends over 16 amino acids. Per germline, CDR1 MDHEN and CDR2 SYDVKM. The CDR3 loop is CASSVHRAGLAYEQYF. For the CDR3, the DNA is TGTGCCAGCAGTGTCCACAGGGCGGGACTAGCGTACGAGCAGTACTTC.

This clonotype was observed a single time. V gene TRBV6-1 combines with J gene TRBJ2-2; D may match TRBD1 or TRBD2 (5 bases each). Germline loops: CDR1 MNHNS, CDR2 SASEGT. Between the trimmed V and J ends, which lost 8 bases and 5 bases, there was a span of 6 bases. There are 11 residues in the CDR3. The CDR3 nucleotides read TGTGCCAGCGGGGGTACCGGGGAGCTGTTTTTT. This sequence encodes CASGGTGELFF.

At least ten counts were recorded for this clonotype. This rearrangement joins TRBV28 to TRBJ1-1, with 12 bases fitting TRBD1. The CDR3 covers 16 residues. V was pared by 4 bases and J by 5 bases, with 8 bases of the junction left unmatched. The germline gives CDR1 MDHEN, CDR2 SYDVKM. CDR3 DNA: TGTGCCAGCAGTTCGCGGGACAGGGGGCTCAGGACTGAAGCTTTCTTT. This sequence encodes CASSSRDRGLRTEAFF.

V and J are TRBV27 and TRBJ1-4; 7 nucleotides align to TRBD1. The germline gives CDR1 MNHEY, CDR2 SMNVEV (reference sequence). Losses at the gene ends were 6 bases for V and 3 bases for J; bases not matched to a gene: 4. The CDR3 length is 14 residues. This chain's CDR3 is CASSRGRANEKLFF. The DNA for the CDR3 is TGTGCCAGCAGCAGGGGGAGGGCTAATGAAAAACTGTTTTTT.

As for this clonotype: The junction and the germline gene differ at one end; a read error may be behind it. This chain links TRBV27 with TRBJ2-5, with TRBD1 matching over 7 bases. CDR1 and CDR2 from the germline V gene are MNHEY and SMNVEV (reference sequence). CDR3 length: 15 residues. CDR3 DNA sequence: TGTGCCAGCAGCCGTGGGTGGGACAGCCAAGATACCCAGTACTTC. It encodes CASSRGWDSQDTQYF.

This clonotype was seen ten or more times. This sequence joins TRBV12-3 or TRBV12-4 and TRBJ1-5; D is perhaps TRBD1 (5 bases). CDR3 length: 16 residues. The V end lost 6 bases, the J end lost 0 bases, and 15 bases lay between the germline ends. The CDR3 nucleotides read TGTGCCAGCAGCCTCGGCAGGGCCTATAGCAATCAGCCCCAGCATTTT. This codes for CASSLGRAYSNQPQHF.

The CDR3 nucleotides read TGCAGCGTTCTCGGCAGAGTGAATGAGCAGTTCTTC. As protein: CSVLGRVNEQFF. The chain recombines TRBV29-1 with TRBJ2-1, with D hard to call. Germline loops: CDR1 SQVTM, CDR2 ANQGSEA. The CDR3 is 12 residues long. V lost 5 bases and J 7 bases, leaving 12 bases between the germline ends.

The rearrangement joins TRBV6-5 to TRBJ2-1; 7 nucleotides match TRBD2. The CDR3 is 15 residues long. The ends lost 0 bases at V and 8 bases at J; junction bases unmatched: 7. From germline, CDR1 is MNHEY and CDR2 SVGAGI. The CDR3 spells CASSYSGGTADEQFF. As DNA, the CDR3 is TGTGCCAGCAGTTACTCGGGGGGGACGGCCGATGAGCAGTTCTTC.

This clonotype was detected only a few times. V gene TRBV19 combines with J gene TRBJ1-1; tentatively, D is TRBD1 (5 bases). The CDR3 loop spans 17 amino acids. V was pared by 6 bases and J by 0 bases, with 20 bases between. Germline-derived CDR1 and CDR2 are LNHDA and SQIVND (reference sequence). The CDR3 DNA reads TGTGCCAGTAGCCCGCGGGGGACGGACATCATGAACACTGAAGCTTTCTTT. Translating gives CASSPRGTDIMNTEAFF. Full variable domain (rest looked up from reference TRBV19 and TRBJ1-1): DGGITQSPKYLFRKEGQNVTLSCEQNLNHDAMYWYRQDPGQGLRLIYYSQIVNDFQKGDIAEGYSVSREKKESFPLTVTSAQKNPTAFYLCASSPRGTDIMNTEAFFGQGTRLTVV.

This clonotype showed up just a few times. The V gene is TRBV19, the J gene TRBJ1-2; 7 nucleotides agree with TRBD1. The CDR3 is 12 amino acids. CDR1 LNHDA and CDR2 SQIVND come from the germline V gene (reference sequence). V lost 10 bases, J lost 8 bases, and 10 bases stayed unmatched. CDR3 amino acids: CATLTGVEGYTF. In nucleotides, the CDR3 is TGTGCCACCCTAACAGGGGTGGAGGGCTACACCTTC.

This clonotype was counted a few times. The V gene is TRBV29-1, the J gene TRBJ2-2; maybe TRBD1 (6 bases). Between the trimmed V and J ends, which lost 6 bases and 4 bases, there was a span of 6 bases. Germline loops: CDR1 SQVTM, CDR2 ANQGSEA. The CDR3 has 11 residues. The CDR3: CSVGATGELFF. The CDR3 bases are TGCAGCGTGGGGGCCACCGGGGAGCTGTTTTTT.

This clonotype showed up just a few times. V usage is TRBV29-1 and J usage is TRBJ1-2, with D unclear. This CDR3 is 12 amino acids long. The germline CDR1 and CDR2 sequences are SQVTM and ANQGSEA. V gave up 5 bases and J gave up 5 bases, with 12 bases separating them. CDR3 sequence: CSVFFTSYGYTF. DNA for the CDR3: TGCAGCGTTTTCTTCACCTCATATGGCTACACCTTC.

This clonotype was detected ten times or more. This rearrangement joins TRBV7-2 to TRBJ2-5, with a possible D match to TRBD1 (5 bases). Looked up from germline, CDR1 is SGHTA and CDR2 is FQGNSA. The V and J ends lost 1 base and 1 base respectively, with 13 bases between them. CDR3 length: 16 amino acids. The CDR3 DNA is TGTGCCAGCAGCTTAGAGGGGCGGCTGTCCCAAGAGACCCAGTACTTC. Translated, it gives CASSLEGRLSQETQYF.

This clonotype was detected only a few times. This chain connects TRBV7-9 to TRBJ1-1, with 10 positions matching TRBD1. V dropped 3 bases and J dropped 10; count of bases not matched to a gene: 5. Germline values: CDR1 SEHNR, CDR2 FQNEAQ (reference sequence). The length of the CDR3 is 13 residues. The CDR3 reads CASSFGRDRGAFF. CDR3 sequence (DNA): TGTGCCAGCAGCTTTGGTCGGGACAGGGGAGCTTTCTTT.

This clonotype was counted ten times or more. The V gene is TRBV7-2, the J gene TRBJ1-5; 7 bases fit TRBD1. CDR1 SGHTA and CDR2 FQGNSA come from the germline V gene. Trimming at V came to 5 bases and at J to 2 bases, leaving 15 bases not matched to a gene. This CDR3 region has 18 residues. The CDR3 DNA reads as TGTGCCAGCAGCCGATTCTTGAAAGGGGGCTTTGGCAATCAGCCCCAGCATTTT. This encodes CASSRFLKGGFGNQPQHF.

The V and J genes are TRBV12-3 or TRBV12-4 and TRBJ2-1; 9 bases are shared with TRBD1. The CDR3 covers 16 residues. J lost 0 bases, V lost 5 bases, and 5 bases had no gene match. CDR3: CASSPQGASSYNEQFF. The DNA for the CDR3 is TGTGCCAGCAGTCCACAGGGGGCGAGCTCCTACAATGAGCAGTTCTTC.

At least ten counts were recorded for this clonotype. The rearrangement links TRBV7-3 to TRBJ1-1; the D is unclear. Germline lookup yields CDR1 SGHTA and CDR2 FQGTGA. The CDR3 contains 13 residues. V lost 5 bases to trimming and J lost 6 bases, with 13 bases between them. CDR3 nucleotides: TGTGCCAGCAGCCTAGAGAGATTCGCTGAAGCTTTCTTT. It codes for CASSLERFAEAFF. Complete variable domain (other parts from reference TRBV7-3 and TRBJ1-1): GAGVSQTPSNKVTEKGKYVELRCDPISGHTALYWYRQSLGQGPEFLIYFQGTGAADDSGLPNDRFFAVRPEGSVSTLKIQRTERGDSAVYLCASSLERFAEAFFGQGTRLTVV.

J is TRBJ1-1 and V is TRBV5-6, with 8 bases that match TRBD1. This CDR3 is 19 amino acids long. Trimming cost V 3 bases and J 0 bases; bases outside gene matches: 16. CDR1 is SGHDT and CDR2 is YYEEEE in the germline V gene. CDR3 sequence: CASSSRGQGLGGMNTEAFF. The CDR3 DNA reads as TGTGCCAGCAGCTCGCGAGGACAGGGACTAGGGGGGATGAACACTGAAGCTTTCTTT.

This clonotype has ten or more counts. CDR3 nucleotide sequence: TGTGCCAGCAGACCGCCTCTAGGCTACGAGCAGTACTTC. This translates into CASRPPLGYEQYF. This chain connects TRBV28 to TRBJ2-7; no clear D. The CDR3 is 13 amino acids. The V and J ends lost 6 bases and 3 bases respectively, with 12 bases between them. Germline CDR1 is MDHEN and CDR2 is SYDVKM.